The clone carrying this T cell receptor (beta chain) has more than one count but fewer than ten. Its antigen is currently unknown. Noted treatment: roughly 10-day PBMC culture with coronavirus spike peptide pools or control peptides (ViraFEST assay). After expanding antigen-specific T cells with peptide pools, ViraFEST sequenced their TCRs. Negative selection recovered the CD4+ T cells once they had spent around 10 days in culture. The Oncomine TCR Beta short-read assay generated sequence data from the DNA of cultured CD4+ T cells. TCRdb redid the calling of the PCR reads with MiXCR, one entry per CDR3 protein. The data contain 8,000 to 10,000 distinct CDR3 sequences, about 48% of them seen just once; the ten biggest clones take up less than 25%. V was clipped by 0 bases and J by 8 bases, with 10 bases between them. CDR3 length: 13 amino acids. Germline V gene sequence: CDR1 LNHNV, CDR2 YYDKDF (reference sequence).

The sample originates from a study of vaccination and CD4 T cells after COVID-19. Study outcomes and limitations: The cohort comprised relatively few convalescent patients, and no early post-infection timepoints were analyzed.

Sequenced input: CD4+ T cells from blood, cultured in vitro. The chain has TRBV15 and TRBJ1-1, with D unresolved. The source is a human donor who had recovered from COVID-19. CDR3 region: CATSRDQKAEAFF. The DNA for the CDR3 is TGTGCCACCAGCAGAGATCAGAAGGCCGAAGCTTTCTTT.